Each of the 15 T cell receptor beta chains below was sequenced from the same sample in a study of shared clonotypes between healthy human individuals (dated by TCRdb to 2018 to 2021). Library creation used the immunoSEQ multiplex PCR assay. In its TCRdb copy, this immuneACCESS table keeps in-frame sequences only and misses some clones. Where compared with another copy, unresolved V genes explain less than half of these, and the others have no known cause. This sample comprises hundreds of thousands of clones, around 76% of them detected only once. The ten largest clonotypes hold approximately 12% of the sample. The sequenced sample was PBMCs. The receptors stem from a woman aged 40-49 years in good health. Some clones in this sample may be carry-over from other donors' samples.

This clone was recorded only once. The chain uses TRBV6-5 and TRBJ1-4; TRBD1 might be the D (6 bases). The V end was cut by 4 bases, the J end by 7 bases, with 19 bases between. The CDR3 has 16 amino acids. Germline loops: CDR1 MNHEY, CDR2 SVGAGI. The CDR3 region is CASSSDSGTRIEKLFF. CDR3 nucleotides: TGTGCCAGCAGTTCGGACTCCGGGACAAGGATTGAAAAACTGTTTTTT.

This clone has only one observation. One end of the junction fails to match germline, which may point to a read error. This chain joins TRBV7-7 and TRBJ2-5, with a weak D call TRBD1 (5 bases). The CDR3 extends over 15 amino acids. Per the germline V gene, CDR1 is SSHAT and CDR2 is FNYEAQ (reference sequence). In DNA form, the CDR3 reads TGTGCTAGCAGCCCAGTGGGGCTCACCCAAGAGACCCAGTACTTC. Its protein is CASSPVGLTQETQYF.

The CDR3 bases are TGTGCCAGCAGCTTCTTAAGTTCGGGCGAGCACGGGCAGTACTTC. Amino acid sequence: CASSFLSSGEHGQYF. The V and J genes are TRBV7-8 and TRBJ2-7; D is unresolved. CDR1 and CDR2 (germline): SGHVS, FQNEAQ. Between the trimmed V and J ends, which lost 3 bases and 9 bases, there was a span of 21 bases. CDR3 size: 15 residues.

The chain joins TRBV19 to TRBJ2-5; D unclear. The CDR3 contains 13 residues. V was clipped by 5 bases and J by 4 bases, with 11 bases between them. The germline V gene has CDR1 LNHDA and CDR2 SQIVND (reference sequence). The CDR3 DNA sequence: TGTGCCAGTAGTCCCGGGTGGGGAGAGACCCAGTACTTC. This codes for CASSPGWGETQYF.

This clone showed up just once. The chain employs TRBV10-1 and TRBJ2-1, with D unresolved. V lost 8 bases to trimming and J lost 9 bases, with 17 bases between them. This CDR3 spans 13 amino acids. Per the germline V gene, CDR1 is WNHNN and CDR2 is SYGVQD (reference sequence). CDR3 region: CASSRGTYGEQFF. The CDR3 DNA follows: TGCGCCAGCTCACGAGGTACCTACGGTGAGCAGTTCTTC.

The chain combines TRBV4-1 with TRBJ1-5, with unresolved D. This CDR3 contains 16 residues. From germline, CDR1 is MGHRA and CDR2 YSYEKL. The germline V and J ends were trimmed by 4 bases and 0 bases, with 13 bases remaining between them. The CDR3 region is CASSPGSDYSNQPQHF. The CDR3 bases are TGCGCCAGCAGCCCCGGGTCAGATTATAGCAATCAGCCCCAGCATTTT.

V usage is TRBV30 and J usage is TRBJ2-3; no definite D call. From germline, CDR1 is GTSNPN and CDR2 SVGIG (reference sequence). V lost 3 bases and J 9 bases, leaving 10 bases between the germline ends. This CDR3 is 11 amino acids long. In DNA, the CDR3 is TGTGCCTGGAGCGCCCTAGGGACGCAGTATTTT. Its translation: CAWSALGTQYF.

A single count supports this clone. The V gene is TRBV4-1, the J gene TRBJ1-2, with a weak D call TRBD1 (5 bases). Trimming pared 4 bases from V and 6 bases from J, leaving 15 bases between. In germline, CDR1 is MGHRA, CDR2 YSYEKL. The CDR3 sequence is 14 residues long. The DNA of the CDR3 is TGCGCCAGCAGCCCACAGGAATATGTACATGGCTACACCTTC. The encoded protein is CASSPQEYVHGYTF.

This clone was recorded once. The chain joins TRBV6-1 to TRBJ2-7, with TRBD2 matching 13 bases. This CDR3 contains 15 residues. Germline V gene sequence: CDR1 MNHNS, CDR2 SASEGT. V lost 7 bases and J lost 3; bases outside the gene matches: 6. The CDR3 DNA follows: TGTGCCAGCATCCCTAGGACTAGCGGGAGCTACGAGCAGTACTTC. Amino acids: CASIPRTSGSYEQYF.

The rearrangement links TRBV6-1 to TRBJ1-1; perhaps TRBD1 as D (5 bases). Trimming took 1 base from V and 6 from J, leaving 12 bases between them. CDR1 and CDR2 from the germline V gene are MNHNS and SASEGT. This CDR3 contains 14 residues. The CDR3 sequence is CASSEGQGASEAFF. The CDR3 bases are TGTGCCAGCAGTGAAGGGCAGGGTGCGTCTGAAGCTTTCTTT.

Concerning this clone itself: Only one base separates this from a far larger clonotype, so it likely reflects a read error. The chain has TRBV30 and TRBJ2-1; possibly TRBD1 or TRBD2 for D (5 bases each). V dropped 1 base and J dropped 9 bases, with 10 bases sitting between them. The CDR3 spans 12 residues. Germline V gives CDR1 GTSNPN, CDR2 SVGIG (reference sequence). The CDR3 loop is CAWSAWGSEQFF. As DNA, the CDR3 is TGTGCCTGGAGTGCATGGGGGAGTGAGCAGTTCTTC. The entire variable domain, with the rest obtained from reference TRBV30 and TRBJ2-1, is as follows: SQTIHQWPATLVQPVGSPLSLECTVEGTSNPNLYWYRQAAGRGLQLLFYSVGIGQISSEVPQNLSASRPQDRQFILSSKKLLLSDSGFYLCAWSAWGSEQFFGPGTRLTVL.

The J gene is TRBJ2-2, the V gene TRBV2; D might be TRBD1 (6 bases). Germline loops: CDR1 SNHLY, CDR2 FYNNEI. With 4 bases removed from V and 5 bases from J, the gap between germline ends came to 14 bases. This CDR3 has 15 residues. The CDR3 coding sequence is TGTGCCAGCAGTGTTCAAGGGCAGGGGACCGGGGAGCTGTTTTTT. Protein: CASSVQGQGTGELFF.

The V gene is TRBV5-6, the J gene TRBJ2-2, with D unclear. The germline CDR1 and CDR2 sequences are SGHDT and YYEEEE. There are 14 residues in the CDR3. The V and J ends lost 0 bases and 6 bases respectively, with 9 bases between them. The CDR3 reads CASSLGMSAGELFF. CDR3 sequence (DNA): TGTGCCAGCAGCTTGGGGATGAGTGCCGGGGAGCTGTTTTTT.

The rearrangement uses TRBV25-1 and TRBJ1-6; tentatively, D is TRBD1 (6 bases). The CDR3 has 14 amino acids. Trimming stripped 6 bases from V and 6 bases from J, with 12 bases between. The germline CDR1 and CDR2 sequences are MGHDK and SYGVNS. CDR3 coding DNA: TGTGCCAGCAGGGGGAACAGGGCTAATTCACCCCTCCACTTT. Translation: CASRGNRANSPLHF.

V is TRBV7-2 and J is TRBJ2-2, with 12 bases fitting TRBD2. V lost 4 bases and J lost 5; bases outside the gene matches: 2. This CDR3 spans 15 amino acids. Germline-derived CDR1 and CDR2 are SGHTA and FQGNSA. CDR3 residues: CASSSGLAGTGELFF. The CDR3 nucleotides are TGTGCCAGCAGCTCGGGACTAGCGGGTACCGGGGAGCTGTTTTTT.